This T cell receptor beta chain was sequenced during a study of blood T cell repertoires in COVID-19 (dated by TCRdb to about 2020). About the full investigation: Samples covering the acute and convalescent phases of COVID-19 were provided by collaborators in the United States, Italy and Spain. The prospective study material was composed of cDNA or gDNA derived from T cells, B-cell-depleted T cells, or PBMCs. The dataset comprised deeply sampled blood TCRbeta repertoires from subjects exposed to, actively infected with, or recovered from COVID-19. The repertoires were released in a freely available public database intended as a resource for research on the immune response to SARS-CoV-2. Samples were obtained from the ongoing ImmuneRACE study (first 160 participants) and from 1,254 subjects provided by 6 global collaborators. A de-identified subject ID, COVID-19 status, age in years and sex were almost always included in the sample metadata. Where available, HLA class I and class II types were obtained from metadata supplied by the sample provider rather than from assay-based typing. What the authors observed across the whole study: How much clinical and demographic metadata was included differed by source and by participant, and the metadata was provided uncurated.

TCRbeta CDR3 regions were amplified from genomic DNA by means of the immunoSEQ Assay, a bias-controlled multiplex PCR. From the authors' description of their analysis: Within the assay, amplification of reference gene primers was used to estimate how many nucleated cells each sample contained. Sequence reads were collapsed and filtered to measure the absolute abundance of every unique TCRbeta CDR3 rearrangement. Productive Simpson clonality was computed per sample as the square root of Simpson's diversity index over productive rearrangements. TCRdb mirrors the immuneACCESS table, restricted to in-frame sequences. Some clones are absent from its copies; in checked studies, under half trace to an unresolved V gene, and the reason for the others is unknown. The V and J calls and clone size come from that table; D and trimming were worked out from the DNA. In this sample the table shows about 480,000 clones, roughly 90% of which occur a single time. 1.5% to 2% of the sample comes from the top ten.

Taken from the germline V gene, the CDR1 and CDR2 loops are SGHTA and FQGNSA. Counted from cysteine to phenylalanine, this CDR3 has 12 amino acids. Left in the record is the CDR3 DNA by itself, 36 bases read in frame from the first base. V lost 5 bases and J lost 6 bases; the stretch between them is 10 bases long. To note about this clone: Its antigen is still unknown. No qualities accompany the bases; no much larger clone lies one base away.

Participants in the prospective study were enrolled through a virtual design, were aged 18 to 89 years, and lived in under 25 United States geographic areas. Cohort assignment in the prospective study relied on participant-reported clinical history from a screening survey and a study questionnaire. ImmuneRACE Cohort 3 recovered participants were defined by two consecutive negative NP/OP PCR tests, healthcare professional clearance, or symptom resolution. Mobile phlebotomists in the prospective study collected whole blood, serum and a nasopharyngeal or oropharyngeal swab from every participant. Participants in the prospective study had the option to provide additional blood draws and questionnaires over a roughly 2-month period. Before DNA extraction, blood samples from the prospective study were shipped at room temperature or frozen.

What was sequenced was PBMCs or T cells enriched from blood (not recorded which). This receptor was obtained from a woman between 35 and 50 years old who had recovered from COVID-19. The chain employs TRBV7-2 and TRBJ1-2, with TRBD1 perhaps the D gene, on 5 matching bases. This receptor has the CDR3 CASSTDRHGYTF. The nucleotides read TGTGCCAGCAGCACCGACAGACATGGCTACACCTTC.